This TCR beta chain came from a study of tissue T cells after allogeneic stem cell transplantation. Across the study: Graft-versus-host disease patients received grafts, four unmodified and three CD34-selected to deplete T cells.

With respect to this clone: Its antigen is unknown.

In germline, CDR1 is KGHSH, CDR2 LQKENI. V lost 3 bases to trimming and J lost 7 bases, with 15 bases between them. The CDR3 has 15 amino acids. General study results and limits: Motif-based clustering found tissue-specific repertoire signatures shared across patients, though few clones were shared. Blood and spleen captured only part of the tissue TCR repertoire.

Clones were read by immunoSEQ multiplex PCR, and TCRdb kept only the in-frame ones, dropping some. Of thousands of clones in the sample, approximately 71% are singletons; the top ten hold around 23%. Enrolled prospectively were adult allogeneic hematopoietic cell transplant recipients whose graft-versus-host disease was steroid-refractory. The rearrangement joins TRBV18 to TRBJ1-4; tentatively, D is TRBD1 (6 bases). The sequence was collected from an older male patient with steroid-refractory graft-versus-host disease after an allogeneic stem cell transplant. Some T cells may be the graft donor's. The sample in question was small intestine tissue, obtained at autopsy. DNA for the CDR3: TGTGCCAGCTCACCTCCGGGACAAGGTGTTGAAAAACTGTTTTTT. It is translated as CASSPPGQGVEKLFF.